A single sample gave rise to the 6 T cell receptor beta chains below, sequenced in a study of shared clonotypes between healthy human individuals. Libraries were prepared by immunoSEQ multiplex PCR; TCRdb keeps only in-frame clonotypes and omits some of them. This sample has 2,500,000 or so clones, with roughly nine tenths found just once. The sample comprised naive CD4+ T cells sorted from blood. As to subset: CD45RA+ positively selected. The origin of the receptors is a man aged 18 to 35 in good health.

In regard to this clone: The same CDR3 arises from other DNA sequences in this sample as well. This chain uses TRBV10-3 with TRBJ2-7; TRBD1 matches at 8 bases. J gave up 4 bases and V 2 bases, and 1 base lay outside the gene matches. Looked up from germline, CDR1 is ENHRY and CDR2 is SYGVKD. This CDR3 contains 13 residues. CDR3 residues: CAISENRGYEQYF. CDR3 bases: TGTGCCATCAGTGAGAACAGGGGGTACGAGCAGTACTTC.

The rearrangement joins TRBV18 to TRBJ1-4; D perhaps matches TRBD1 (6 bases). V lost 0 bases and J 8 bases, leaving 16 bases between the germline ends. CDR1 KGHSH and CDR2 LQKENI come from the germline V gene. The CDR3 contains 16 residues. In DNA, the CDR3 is TGTGCCAGCTCACCACCCGGGATACCAAGGGGGGAAAAACTGTTTTTT. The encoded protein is CASSPPGIPRGEKLFF.

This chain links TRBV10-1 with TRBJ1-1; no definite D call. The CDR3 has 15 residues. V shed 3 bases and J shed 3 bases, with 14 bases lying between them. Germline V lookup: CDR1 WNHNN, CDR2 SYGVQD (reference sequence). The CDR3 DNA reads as TGCGCCAGCAGTGACCATAGGACGGCCTACACTGAAGCTTTCTTT. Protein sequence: CASSDHRTAYTEAFF.

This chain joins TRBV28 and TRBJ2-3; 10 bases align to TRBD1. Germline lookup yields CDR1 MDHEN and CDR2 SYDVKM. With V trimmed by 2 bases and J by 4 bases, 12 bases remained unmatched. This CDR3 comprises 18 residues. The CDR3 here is CASSLPDLGTGVADTQYF. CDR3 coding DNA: TGTGCCAGCAGTTTACCCGACCTCGGGACAGGGGTGGCAGATACGCAGTATTTT.

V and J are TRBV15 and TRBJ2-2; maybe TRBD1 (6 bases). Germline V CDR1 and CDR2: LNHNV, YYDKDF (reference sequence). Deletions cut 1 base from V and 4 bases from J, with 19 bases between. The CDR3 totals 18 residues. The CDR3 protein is CATSRGRGYKGFTGELFF. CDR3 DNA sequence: TGTGCCACCAGCAGAGGCAGGGGCTACAAAGGATTCACCGGGGAGCTGTTTTTT.

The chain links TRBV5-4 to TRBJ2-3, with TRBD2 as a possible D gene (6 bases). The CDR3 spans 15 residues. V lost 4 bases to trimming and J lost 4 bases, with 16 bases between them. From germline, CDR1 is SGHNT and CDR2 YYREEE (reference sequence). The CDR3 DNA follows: TGTGCCAGCAGCACTCCGGGGGTCTCGGCAGATACGCAGTATTTT. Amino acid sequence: CASSTPGVSADTQYF.